This T cell receptor (beta chain) was identified during a study of technical replicates of blood from a few donors. Sequenced by immunoSEQ multiplex PCR; TCRdb stores in-frame clones only, minus some. The table includes under 75,000 clones, 90% to 95% detected once. Germline V lookup: CDR1 LGHNA, CDR2 YNFKEQ. This CDR3 region has 15 residues. V was clipped by 3 bases and J by 2 bases; unmatched bases: 6. The V and J genes are TRBV4-2 and TRBJ2-7, with 8 bases that match TRBD2. The sequence was obtained from a human donor in good health. Some clones in this sample may be carry-over from other donors' samples. The sample consisted of PBMCs. CDR3 nucleotide sequence: TGTGCCAGCAGCCAGAGCGGGGGCCTAACCTACGAGCAGTACTTC. Protein product: CASSQSGGLTYEQYF.